One sample yielded the 9 T cell receptor beta chains listed below, sequenced in a study of beta chain features in type 1 diabetes. Study findings and constraints: Among all four CD4+ subsets, Type 1 diabetes patients had TCRB CDR3s that were moderately but significantly shorter.

As every portion of the isolated RNA was reverse transcribed, the sequencing read expressed TCRB transcripts. Some clones are missing from TCRdb's copy, which holds only in-frame ones; the method was immunoSEQ multiplex PCR. The sample gives hundreds of thousands of clones, 10% to 15% of which show up once; about 0.01% is in the top ten. For these TCRs, the target antigens are not known. Sequencing was done on a sample of naive CD4+ T cells from blood. These receptor sequences come from a woman aged 18-35 years with type 1 diabetes.

This clone was recorded a few times. This rearrangement joins TRBV7-9 to TRBJ2-7, with D perhaps matching TRBD1 (5 bases). Trimming cost V 3 bases and J 2 bases, with 11 bases left between them. This CDR3 region has 14 residues. From germline, CDR1 is SEHNR and CDR2 FQNEAQ (reference sequence). The CDR3 DNA sequence: TGTGCCAGCAGCTTCCAGGGTCCCACCTACGAGCAGTACTTC. This encodes CASSFQGPTYEQYF.

The V and J genes are TRBV5-1 and TRBJ2-7; TRBD1 is a possible D gene (7 bases). CDR3 length equals 17 residues. V lost 4 bases and J lost 3, with 23 bases in between. Germline CDR1 SGHRS, CDR2 YFSETQ. CDR3 in DNA: TGCGCCAGCAGCCTAAGACAGGGAACCTACGGGGGCTACGAGCAGTACTTC. It codes for CASSLRQGTYGGYEQYF. Together with reference TRBV5-1 and TRBJ2-7, the CDR3 gives the full variable domain: KAGVTQTPRYLIKTRGQQVTLSCSPISGHRSVSWYQQTPGQGLQFLFEYFSETQRNKGNFPGRFSGRQFSNSRSEMNVSTLELGDSALYLCASSLRQGTYGGYEQYFGPGTRLTVT.

This clone has more than one count but fewer than ten. The chain combines TRBV5-6 with TRBJ1-2; TRBD1 aligns across 8 bases. The junction had 11 bases not matched to a gene; V was cut back by 3 bases and J by 4 bases. This CDR3 comprises 16 residues. In germline, CDR1 is SGHDT, CDR2 YYEEEE. The CDR3 coding sequence is TGTGCCAGCAGCTCGACCCCGGGACAGGACTTCTATGGCTACACCTTC. Protein: CASSSTPGQDFYGYTF.

The J gene is TRBJ2-5, the V gene TRBV7-9; 9 nucleotides line up with TRBD1. The junction had 20 bases not matched to a gene; V was cut back by 7 bases and J by 2 bases. The CDR3 has 19 residues. Germline V lookup: CDR1 SEHNR, CDR2 FQNEAQ (reference sequence). The CDR3, as DNA: TGTGCCAGCACCCCAGGGACAGGGAGAGGATCTTGGGGACAAGAGACCCAGTACTTC. Amino acid sequence: CASTPGTGRGSWGQETQYF.

This rearrangement joins TRBV30 to TRBJ1-1; unclear D gene. The V gene's germline CDR1 is GTSNPN and CDR2 SVGIG (reference sequence). CDR3 length: 13 residues. Trimming left V 0 bases short and J 4 bases short, with 9 bases between. CDR3 sequence (DNA): TGTGCCTGGAGTGTAACCCGGGGCACTGAAGCTTTCTTT. Its protein is CAWSVTRGTEAFF.

This clone has more than one count but fewer than ten. CDR3 region: CASSSTGYQPQHF. Here the CDR3 DNA reads TGTGCCAGCAGTTCGACAGGGTATCAGCCCCAGCATTTT. V is TRBV28 and J is TRBJ1-5, with 7 bases lining up with TRBD1. The CDR3 consists of 13 residues. V shed 4 bases and J 5 bases; nucleotides not matched to a gene: 2. Germline V gene sequence: CDR1 MDHEN, CDR2 SYDVKM.

This rearrangement joins TRBV7-2 to TRBJ2-2; D might be TRBD2 (6 bases). The V end was cut by 5 bases, the J end by 4 bases, with 14 bases between. This CDR3 has 15 residues. Germline assignment: CDR1 SGHTA and CDR2 FQGNSA. CDR3 coding DNA: TGTGCCAGCAGCCAACGGGGGTCCCGCACCGGGGAGCTGTTTTTT. Amino acids: CASSQRGSRTGELFF.

This clone was counted between two and nine times. J is TRBJ2-4 and V is TRBV30, with D tentatively TRBD1 (5 bases). Per the germline V gene, CDR1 is GTSNPN and CDR2 is SVGIG (reference sequence). This CDR3 has 14 residues. Deletions cut 3 bases from V and 0 bases from J, with 9 bases between. CDR3 bases: TGTGCCTGGAGCAGGGTACTAGCCAAAAACATTCAGTACTTC. Translated: CAWSRVLAKNIQYF. The full variable domain, completed using reference TRBV30 and TRBJ2-4, is SQTIHQWPATLVQPVGSPLSLECTVEGTSNPNLYWYRQAAGRGLQLLFYSVGIGQISSEVPQNLSASRPQDRQFILSSKKLLLSDSGFYLCAWSRVLAKNIQYFGAGTRLSVL.

This clone was observed a few times. J is TRBJ2-7 and V is TRBV5-1; TRBD2 aligns across 7 bases. This CDR3 region has 15 residues. V lost 4 bases to trimming and J lost 4 bases; unmatched junction nucleotides: 11. Germline V gene sequence: CDR1 SGHRS, CDR2 YFSETQ. This CDR3 reads CASSPPGSGVYEQYF. CDR3 bases: TGCGCCAGCAGCCCCCCGGGAAGCGGGGTTTACGAGCAGTACTTC.